These 27 T cell receptor beta chains were all obtained from the same sample, sequenced in a study of cytomegalovirus exposure and HLA in healthy donors. In the PCR, 60 Vbeta and 13 Jbeta primers were used. Repertoires were generated with immunoSEQ multiplex PCR, while TCRdb's copy carries only in-frame clones and drops some. Of about 95,000 clones listed, around 81% are singletons. Sequenced: PBMCs. The receptor set was obtained from a woman aged 65 to 85 in good health and CMV-seropositive.

The genes are TRBV19 and TRBJ2-5, with 9 bases fitting TRBD1. The J call could be wrong; TRBJ2-7 is a better fit for the DNA end. The germline gives CDR1 LNHDA, CDR2 SQIVND (reference sequence). CDR3 length equals 15 residues. CDR3 loop: CASSMGTGSSYEQYF. DNA of the CDR3: TGTGCCAGTAGTATGGGGACAGGGAGCTCCTACGAGCAGTACTTC.

The V call is TRBV12-2, the J call TRBJ1-5. TRBV12-2 is listed as a pseudogene. The CDR3 spans 12 residues. The CDR3 spells CASRFFNQPQHF. The DNA for the CDR3 is TGTGCAAGTCGCTTCTTCAATCAGCCCCAGCATTTT.

The gene calls are TRBV27 and TRBJ2-1; 9 nucleotides line up with TRBD2. This CDR3 is 20 amino acids long. V lost 3 bases and J lost 7; bases outside the gene matches: 22. Germline V gene data show CDR1 as MNHEY and CDR2 as SMNVEV (reference sequence). CDR3 in amino acids: CASSLDPGRGGSGRWNEQFF. The CDR3 bases are TGTGCCAGCAGTTTGGACCCCGGCAGGGGGGGTAGCGGGAGATGGAATGAGCAGTTCTTC.

This clone showed up just a few times. The chain's CDR3 is CASGWTRDNPYEQYF. The CDR3 DNA is TGTGCTAGTGGTTGGACCCGGGACAACCCCTACGAGCAGTACTTC. V gene TRBV12-5 combines with J gene TRBJ2-7; tentative D call: TRBD1 (6 bases). V was shortened by 4 bases and J by 2 bases, with 15 bases between the two germline ends. The CDR3 runs 15 residues. Germline CDR1 and CDR2: LGHNT and FRNRAP. The full variable domain, completed using reference TRBV12-5 and TRBJ2-7, is DARVTQTPRHKVTEMGQEVTMRCQPILGHNTVFWYRQTMMQGLELLAYFRNRAPLDDSGMPKDRFSAEMPDATLATLKIQPSEPRDSAVYFCASGWTRDNPYEQYFGPGTRLTVT.

The V call is TRBV7-6, the J call TRBJ2-3; the D gene is possibly TRBD1 (5 bases). Germline CDR1 SGHVS, CDR2 FNYEAQ. Deletions cut 4 bases from V and 4 bases from J, with 6 bases between. CDR3 size: 12 residues. This CDR3 reads CASSSTADTQYF. The CDR3 region has the DNA TGTGCCAGCAGCTCGACAGCAGATACGCAGTATTTT.

The CDR3 sequence is CASSARQATGELFF. CDR3 DNA: TGTGCCAGTAGTGCCAGACAGGCCACCGGGGAGCTGTTTTTT. The rearrangement joins TRBV19 to TRBJ2-2, with D perhaps matching TRBD1 (6 bases). This CDR3 spans 14 amino acids. Germline CDR1 LNHDA, CDR2 SQIVND (reference sequence). V lost 5 bases and J lost 4, with 11 bases in between.

The chain uses TRBV29-1 and TRBJ2-5; 7 positions agree with TRBD1. Judging by the DNA end, TRBJ2-7 fits better; the J call may be wrong. Germline V gene lookup returns CDR1 SQVTM and CDR2 ANQGSEA. The CDR3 is 13 amino acids. In nucleotides, the CDR3 is TGCAGCGTTGAAGGGACAGGCGTAAACGAGCAGTACTTC. Translation: CSVEGTGVNEQYF.

The V and J genes are TRBV27 and TRBJ2-2, with TRBD2 matching over 13 bases. The V gene end was trimmed by 5 bases and the J gene end by 5 bases; junction bases not matched to a gene: 5. This CDR3 has 16 residues. Germline CDR1 and CDR2: MNHEY and SMNVEV (reference sequence). The CDR3 nucleotides read TGTGCCAGCAGTCCACGGACTAGCGGGAGAACCGGGGAGCTGTTTTTT. Translation: CASSPRTSGRTGELFF.

The V gene is TRBV11-2, the J gene TRBJ2-2; 7 positions match TRBD1. This CDR3 comprises 14 residues. V gave up 5 bases and J gave up 4 bases; unmatched junction bases: 4. Germline loops: CDR1 SGHAT, CDR2 FQNNGV. The CDR3 nucleotides read TGTGCCAGCAGCCAAGACAGGGTCACCGGGGAGCTGTTTTTT. Encoded protein: CASSQDRVTGELFF.

The chain combines TRBV14 with TRBJ2-7; possible D gene TRBD2, 5 bases. Germline lookup yields CDR1 SGHDN and CDR2 FVKESK. Between the trimmed V and J ends, which lost 2 bases and 5 bases, there was a span of 7 bases. CDR3 length: 12 residues. The DNA for the CDR3 is TGTGCCAGCAGCCAACGGGGAAACGAGCAGTACTTC. It yields the protein CASSQRGNEQYF. Together with reference TRBV14 and TRBJ2-7, the CDR3 gives the full variable domain: EAGVTQFPSHSVIEKGQTVTLRCDPISGHDNLYWYRRVMGKEIKFLLHFVKESKQDESGMPNNRFLAERTGGTYSTLKVQPAELEDSGVYFCASSQRGNEQYFGPGTRLTVT.

J is TRBJ1-1 and V is TRBV5-1, with 8 positions matching TRBD1. CDR3 size: 16 residues. Germline CDR1 is SGHRS and CDR2 is YFSETQ. The V gene end was trimmed by 4 bases and the J gene end by 0 bases; junction bases not matched to a gene: 8. The CDR3 DNA reads as TGCGCCAGCAGCCTCTACCAGGGGGCAGTGAACACTGAAGCTTTCTTT. This encodes CASSLYQGAVNTEAFF.

This chain connects TRBV7-2 to TRBJ1-3; 7 nucleotides line up with TRBD1. Trimming removed 5 bases from V and 4 bases from J; junction bases left unmatched: 11. CDR1 and CDR2 (germline): SGHTA, FQGNSA. The CDR3 sequence is 16 residues long. The CDR3 nucleotides read TGTGCCAGCAGCCCCAGAGGGGGGACAGAAGGAAACACCATATATTTT. It is translated as CASSPRGGTEGNTIYF.

The chain uses TRBV7-9 and TRBJ2-3; 15 bases map to TRBD2. V lost 5 bases and J lost 5; bases outside the gene matches: 5. This CDR3 contains 16 residues. Germline values: CDR1 SEHNR, CDR2 FQNEAQ (reference sequence). The DNA of the CDR3 is TGTGCCAGCAGCAATGGACTAGCGGGAGGGGTAGATACGCAGTATTTT. Encoded protein: CASSNGLAGGVDTQYF.

This clone came up many times. The chain combines TRBV27 with TRBJ2-7; tentatively, D is TRBD1 (7 bases). Germline loops: CDR1 MNHEY, CDR2 SMNVEV (reference sequence). The CDR3 totals 17 residues. The V and J ends lost 7 bases and 4 bases respectively, with 26 bases between them. The CDR3 coding sequence is TGTGCCAGCAAATTAGGGGGCAGGGACTCCGGGGCTTACGAGCAGTACTTC. This sequence encodes CASKLGGRDSGAYEQYF.

The chain carries TRBV7-8 and TRBJ2-2, with D perhaps TRBD1 (5 bases). Trimming took off 0 bases at V and 2 bases at J, with 16 bases between the two ends. The germline V gene has CDR1 SGHVS and CDR2 FQNEAQ. This CDR3 comprises 18 residues. CDR3 in amino acids: CASSLAVGQSLNTGELFF. The CDR3 region has the DNA TGTGCCAGCAGCTTAGCGGTTGGACAATCTCTAAACACCGGGGAGCTGTTTTTT.

The chain couples TRBV7-9 to TRBJ1-6, with D tentatively TRBD1 (6 bases). The V gene's germline CDR1 is SEHNR and CDR2 FQNEAQ (reference sequence). The CDR3 contains 18 residues. Trimming removed 2 bases at V and 8 bases at J, with 22 bases between. The CDR3 DNA reads as TGTGCCAGCAGCTTAACGGTCGTAGAGGGGGGGGCTTATTCACCCCTCCACTTT. It is translated as CASSLTVVEGGAYSPLHF.

This chain connects TRBV7-2 to TRBJ2-7; no definite D call. The CDR3 totals 13 residues. V lost 8 bases and J lost 2, with 13 bases in between. Germline lookup yields CDR1 SGHTA and CDR2 FQGNSA. The CDR3 bases are TGTGCCAGCCGCCCCGAGGTAACCTACGAGCAGTACTTC. The encoded protein is CASRPEVTYEQYF.

CDR3 nucleotide sequence: TGCAGCGTTGAAGATCACGGGAGACGATACAATGAGCAGTTCTTC. Protein: CSVEDHGRRYNEQFF. The rearrangement uses TRBV29-1 and TRBJ2-1; a possible D gene is TRBD2 (6 bases). CDR3 size: 15 residues. The germline V and J ends were trimmed by 0 bases and 4 bases, with 13 bases remaining between them. The germline V gene has CDR1 SQVTM and CDR2 ANQGSEA.

This rearrangement joins TRBV5-1 to TRBJ2-7, with 8 nucleotides matching TRBD2. J gave up 1 base and V 1 base, and 4 bases lay outside the gene matches. This CDR3 has 15 residues. The V gene's germline CDR1 is SGHRS and CDR2 YFSETQ. For the CDR3, the DNA is TGCGCCAGCAGCTTGAACAGCGGGGGTTCCTACGAGCAGTACTTC. Residues: CASSLNSGGSYEQYF.

This rearrangement joins TRBV7-2 to TRBJ2-5, with D possibly TRBD2 on 6 matching bases. The CDR3 spans 13 residues. Germline CDR1 is SGHTA and CDR2 is FQGNSA. Trimming shortened V by 5 bases and J by 2 bases, and 9 bases separated the two germline ends. As DNA, the CDR3 is TGTGCCAGCAGCCGCGGGAATCAAGAGACCCAGTACTTC. Protein sequence: CASSRGNQETQYF.

The genes are TRBV5-4 and TRBJ2-2; 7 nucleotides align to TRBD2. CDR3 length: 17 residues. Losses at the gene ends were 4 bases for V and 1 base for J; bases not matched to a gene: 10. From germline, CDR1 is SGHNT and CDR2 YYREEE (reference sequence). The CDR3 sequence: CASSHPSSGGNTGELFF. CDR3 sequence (DNA): TGTGCCAGCAGCCACCCATCTAGCGGAGGGAACACCGGGGAGCTGTTTTTT.

J is TRBJ2-7 and V is TRBV11-3; D is possibly TRBD1 (6 bases). The germline V gene encodes CDR1 SGHNT and CDR2 YENEEA. V was pared by 5 bases and J by 2 bases, with 10 bases between. The CDR3 is made up of 13 amino acids. CDR3 bases: TGTGCCAGCAGCCTACCAGGGGCCTACGAGCAGTACTTC. Translating gives CASSLPGAYEQYF.

This chain uses TRBV11-2 with TRBJ2-7; 9 positions match TRBD2. Germline CDR1 and CDR2: SGHAT and FQNNGV. Losses at the gene ends were 2 bases for V and 7 bases for J; bases not matched to a gene: 9. There are 15 residues in the CDR3. The CDR3 nucleotides read TGTGCCAGCAGCTTAAGCGCGGGAGGGCGTCGGGAGCAGTACTTC. Its protein product is CASSLSAGGRREQYF.

The chain links TRBV28 to TRBJ1-3; D not certain. This CDR3 comprises 14 residues. Trimming took off 1 base at V and 0 bases at J, with 4 bases between the two ends. Germline-derived CDR1 and CDR2 are MDHEN and SYDVKM. This CDR3 reads CASSLSLSGNTIYF. The CDR3 bases are TGTGCCAGCAGTTTATCCCTCTCTGGAAACACCATATATTTT. The full variable domain, with the rest looked up from reference TRBV28 and TRBJ1-3, is DVKVTQSSRYLVKRTGEKVFLECVQDMDHENMFWYRQDPGLGLRLIYFSYDVKMKEKGDIPEGYSVSREKKERFSLILESASTNQTSMYLCASSLSLSGNTIYFGEGSWLTVV.

The chain has TRBV28 and TRBJ2-7, with D perhaps TRBD1 (6 bases). Germline V gene lookup returns CDR1 MDHEN and CDR2 SYDVKM. The CDR3 totals 13 residues. V lost 2 bases and J 2 bases, leaving 7 bases between the germline ends. CDR3 nucleotides: TGTGCCAGCAGTTTAGGGACAACCTACGAGCAGTACTTC. Translating gives CASSLGTTYEQYF.

CDR3 loop: CASSWGTAQETQYF. Here the CDR3 DNA reads TGTGCCAGCAGTTGGGGGACAGCCCAAGAGACCCAGTACTTC. The chain carries TRBV6-6 and TRBJ2-5; 7 bases map to TRBD1. Losses at the gene ends were 4 bases for V and 1 base for J; bases not matched to a gene: 3. This CDR3 has 14 residues. The germline gives CDR1 MNHNY, CDR2 SVGAGI (reference sequence).

This rearrangement joins TRBV7-6 to TRBJ2-2, with TRBD2 as a possible D gene (5 bases). There are 15 residues in the CDR3. Trimming took 4 bases from V and 4 from J, leaving 13 bases between them. From germline, CDR1 is SGHVS and CDR2 FNYEAQ. The CDR3 nucleotides read TGTGCCAGCAGCTCCTTTGGGAGCCTCACCGGGGAGCTGTTTTTT. Protein: CASSSFGSLTGELFF.